The source of this TCR beta chain is a study of cytomegalovirus exposure and HLA in healthy donors. Points from the study as a whole: A previous analysis found most TCR beta V segments productive roughly 90% or roughly 30% of the time. A highly shared variant cluster was judged a likely technical artifact. The study put under 200 TCR beta chains on its list as cytomegalovirus-associated.

With respect to this clone: What it binds is unknown.

This CDR3 spans 15 amino acids. The germline V gene has CDR1 SGHRS and CDR2 YFSETQ. The V end lost 4 bases, the J end lost 5 bases, and 15 bases lay between the germline ends. Amplification used 60 Vbeta primers and 13 Jbeta primers. This table comes from immunoSEQ multiplex PCR, and its TCRdb copy is limited to in-frame clones, with some not included. The data contain about 160,000 clones, more than 75% of them seen just once; the ten biggest clones take up more than 2%. V is TRBV5-1 and J is TRBJ1-4; D perhaps matches TRBD1 (6 bases). The source of this sequence is a man between 18 and 29 years old in good health and CMV-seropositive. Specimen: PBMCs. In DNA form, the CDR3 reads TGCGCCAGCAGCCTTCAGACAGGCTCAAATGAAAAACTGTTTTTT. It is translated as CASSLQTGSNEKLFF.